This note documents a single T cell receptor beta chain sequence. These data originate in a study of blood T cell repertoires in COVID-19. The repertoire was sequenced with immunoSEQ multiplex PCR; TCRdb's copy has only in-frame clones and lacks some. Seen here are 200,000 to 250,000 clones, 84% observed once, and the top ten hold 5.5% to 7.5%. This study enrolled people aged roughly 18 to 90 from around 26 US geographic areas. The CDR3 runs to 11 residues. In germline, CDR1 is DFQATT, CDR2 SNEGSKA (reference sequence). The clonotype comes from a woman aged 40 to 55 who had recovered from COVID-19. Specimen: PBMCs or T cells enriched from blood (not recorded which). The chain has TRBV20-1 and TRBJ2-7; 7 nucleotides align to TRBD1. In DNA form, the CDR3 reads TGCAGCGTCCGACAGGGTTACGAGCAGTACTTC. Protein: CSVRQGYEQYF.